This T cell receptor beta chain was sequenced in a study of T-cell memory formation after mild COVID-19. Study-level information: Clusters were largely donor specific. Whole-study results and caveats: Mainly CM and EM harbored the contracting CD4+ clones; mainly EMRA harbored the CD8+ ones. Second-wave clones with a day 37 peak had unconfirmed SARS-CoV-2 specificity.

Trimming took off 3 bases at V and 0 bases at J, with 9 bases between the two ends. CDR3 size: 14 residues. Germline V gives CDR1 SGHTA, CDR2 FQGNSA. Via MiXCR, TCRdb re-called the 5' RACE reads, giving one row per CDR3 protein. Among about 200,000 distinct CDR3 sequences listed, over 7.5% were seen once. On this clonotype itself: The antigen is not known.

The sequence was obtained from a man in his late teens or twenties who had mild COVID-19 (a few samples of this study predate the infection). Cell type and time point are not known. The gene calls are TRBV7-2 and TRBJ2-7; D not certain. Sequencing used PBMCs or a T cell subset sorted from them (not recorded which). The CDR3 loop reads CASSLEPSSYEQYF. The CDR3 nucleotides read TGTGCCAGCAGCTTGGAACCGAGCTCCTACGAGCAGTACTTC.